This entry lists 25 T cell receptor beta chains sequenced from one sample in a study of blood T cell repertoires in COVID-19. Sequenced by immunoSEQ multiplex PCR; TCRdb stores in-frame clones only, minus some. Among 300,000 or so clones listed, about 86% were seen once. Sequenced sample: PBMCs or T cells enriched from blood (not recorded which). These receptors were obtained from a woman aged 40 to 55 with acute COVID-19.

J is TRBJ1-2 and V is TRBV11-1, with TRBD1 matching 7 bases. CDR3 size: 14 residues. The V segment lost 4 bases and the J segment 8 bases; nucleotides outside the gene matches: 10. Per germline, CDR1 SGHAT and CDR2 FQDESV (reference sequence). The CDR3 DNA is TGTGCCAGCAGCTCGTCCCGGGACAGCTGGGGCTACACCTTC. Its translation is CASSSSRDSWGYTF.

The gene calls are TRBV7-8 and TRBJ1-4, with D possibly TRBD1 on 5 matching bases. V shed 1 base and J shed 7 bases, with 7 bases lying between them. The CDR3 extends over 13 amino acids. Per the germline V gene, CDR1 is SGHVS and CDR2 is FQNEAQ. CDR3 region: CASSLVRGEKLFF. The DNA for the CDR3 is TGTGCCAGCAGCTTAGTTAGGGGTGAAAAACTGTTTTTT.

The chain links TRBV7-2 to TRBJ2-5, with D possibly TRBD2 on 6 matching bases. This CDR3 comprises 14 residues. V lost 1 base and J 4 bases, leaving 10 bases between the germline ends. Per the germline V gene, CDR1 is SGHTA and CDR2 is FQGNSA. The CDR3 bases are TGTGCCAGCAGCTTAGGGGGGGTGGGAGAGACCCAGTACTTC. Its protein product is CASSLGGVGETQYF. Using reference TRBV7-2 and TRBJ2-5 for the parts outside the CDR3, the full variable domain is GAGVSQSPSNKVTEKGKDVELRCDPISGHTALYWYRQSLGQGLEFLIYFQGNSAPDKSGLPSDRFSAERTGGSVSTLTIQRTQQEDSAVYLCASSLGGVGETQYFGPGTRLLVL.

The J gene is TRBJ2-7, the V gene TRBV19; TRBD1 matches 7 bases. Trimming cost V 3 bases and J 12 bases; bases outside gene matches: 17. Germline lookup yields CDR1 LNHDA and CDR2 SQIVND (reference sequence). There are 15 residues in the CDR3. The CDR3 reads CASSMNEGQGVPLYF. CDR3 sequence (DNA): TGTGCCAGTAGTATGAACGAGGGGCAGGGGGTCCCATTGTACTTC. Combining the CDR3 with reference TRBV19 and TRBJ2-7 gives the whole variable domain DGGITQSPKYLFRKEGQNVTLSCEQNLNHDAMYWYRQDPGQGLRLIYYSQIVNDFQKGDIAEGYSVSREKKESFPLTVTSAQKNPTAFYLCASSMNEGQGVPLYFGPGTRLTVT.

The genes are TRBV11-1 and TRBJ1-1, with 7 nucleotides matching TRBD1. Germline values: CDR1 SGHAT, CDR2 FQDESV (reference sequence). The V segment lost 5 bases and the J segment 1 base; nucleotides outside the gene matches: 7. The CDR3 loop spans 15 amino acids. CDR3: CASSPETGRNTEAFF. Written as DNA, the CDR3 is TGTGCCAGCAGCCCGGAGACAGGGAGGAACACTGAAGCTTTCTTT.

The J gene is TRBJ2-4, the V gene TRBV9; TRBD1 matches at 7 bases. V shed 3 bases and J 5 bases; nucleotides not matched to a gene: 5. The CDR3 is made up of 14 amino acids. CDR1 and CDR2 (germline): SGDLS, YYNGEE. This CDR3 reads CASSGRQGQNIQYF. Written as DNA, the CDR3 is TGTGCCAGCAGCGGTCGACAGGGCCAAAACATTCAGTACTTC.

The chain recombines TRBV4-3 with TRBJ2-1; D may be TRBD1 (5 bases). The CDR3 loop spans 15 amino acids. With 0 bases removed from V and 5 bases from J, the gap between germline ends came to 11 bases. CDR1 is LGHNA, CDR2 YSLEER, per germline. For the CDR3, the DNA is TGCGCCAGCAGCCAAGAGACAGACCTCAACAATGAGCAGTTCTTC. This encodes CASSQETDLNNEQFF.

CDR3 nucleotide sequence: TGTGCCAGCAGTTTATTAGGCAGGGGCGAGCAGTACTTC. Amino acid sequence: CASSLLGRGEQYF. The rearrangement links TRBV28 to TRBJ2-7; possible D gene TRBD1, 6 bases. Germline V gives CDR1 MDHEN, CDR2 SYDVKM. V gave up 1 base and J gave up 6 bases, with 10 bases separating them. This CDR3 spans 13 amino acids.

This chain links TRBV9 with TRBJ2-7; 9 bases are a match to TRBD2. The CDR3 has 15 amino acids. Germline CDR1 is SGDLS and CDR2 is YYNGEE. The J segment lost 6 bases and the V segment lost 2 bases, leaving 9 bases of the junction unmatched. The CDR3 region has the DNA TGTGCCAGCAGCGTCGCGGGGGGGCCTTTTGCCGAGCAGTACTTC. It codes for CASSVAGGPFAEQYF. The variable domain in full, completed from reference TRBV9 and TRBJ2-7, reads DSGVTQTPKHLITATGQRVTLRCSPRSGDLSVYWYQQSLDQGLQFLIQYYNGEERAKGNILERFSAQQFPDLHSELNLSSLELGDSALYFCASSVAGGPFAEQYFGPGTRLTVT.

For the CDR3, the DNA is TGTGCCAGCAGCTGGAGACTAGCAGCCGGGGAGCTGTTTTTT. It translates to CASSWRLAAGELFF. This chain uses TRBV7-2 with TRBJ2-2; 7 bases align to TRBD2. CDR3 length equals 14 residues. With V trimmed by 4 bases and J by 6 bases, 5 bases remained unmatched. The germline CDR1 and CDR2 sequences are SGHTA and FQGNSA. Variable domain in full (rest from reference TRBV7-2 and TRBJ2-2): GAGVSQSPSNKVTEKGKDVELRCDPISGHTALYWYRQSLGQGLEFLIYFQGNSAPDKSGLPSDRFSAERTGGSVSTLTIQRTQQEDSAVYLCASSWRLAAGELFFGEGSRLTVL.

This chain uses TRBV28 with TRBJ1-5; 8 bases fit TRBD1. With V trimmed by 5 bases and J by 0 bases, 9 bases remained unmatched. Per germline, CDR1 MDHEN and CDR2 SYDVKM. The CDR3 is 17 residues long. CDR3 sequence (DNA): TGTGCCAGCAGTCTGACAGGGGCCCAATATAGCAATCAGCCCCAGCATTTT. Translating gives CASSLTGAQYSNQPQHF.

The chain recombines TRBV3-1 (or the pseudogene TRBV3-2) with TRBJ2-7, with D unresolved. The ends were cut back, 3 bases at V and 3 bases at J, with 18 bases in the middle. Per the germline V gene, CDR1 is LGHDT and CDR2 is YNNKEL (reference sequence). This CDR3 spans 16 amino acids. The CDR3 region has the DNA TGTGCCAGCAGCCAGAACCCAGGTCCAGCAGGCTACGAGCAGTACTTC. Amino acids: CASSQNPGPAGYEQYF.

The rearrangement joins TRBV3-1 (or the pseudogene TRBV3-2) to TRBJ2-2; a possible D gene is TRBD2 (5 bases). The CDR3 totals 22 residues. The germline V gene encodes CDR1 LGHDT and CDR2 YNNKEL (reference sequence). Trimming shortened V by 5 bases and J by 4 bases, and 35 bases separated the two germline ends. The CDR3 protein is CASSVLRRGRYRNIKGTGELFF. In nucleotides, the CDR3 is TGTGCCAGCAGCGTTCTTAGGCGAGGGAGATACAGAAATATTAAGGGCACCGGGGAGCTGTTTTTT.

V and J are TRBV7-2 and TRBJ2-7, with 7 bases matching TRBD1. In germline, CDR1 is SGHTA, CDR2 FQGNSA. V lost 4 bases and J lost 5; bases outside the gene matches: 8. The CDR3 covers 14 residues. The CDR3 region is CASSSRRDSDEQYF. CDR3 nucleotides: TGTGCCAGCAGCTCCCGTAGGGACAGTGACGAGCAGTACTTC.

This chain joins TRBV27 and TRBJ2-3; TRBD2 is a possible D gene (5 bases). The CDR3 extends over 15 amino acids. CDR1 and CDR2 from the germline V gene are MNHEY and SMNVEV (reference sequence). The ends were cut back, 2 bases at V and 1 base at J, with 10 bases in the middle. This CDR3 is CASSLGGSGTDTQYF. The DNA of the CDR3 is TGTGCCAGCAGTTTAGGAGGTAGCGGCACAGATACGCAGTATTTT.

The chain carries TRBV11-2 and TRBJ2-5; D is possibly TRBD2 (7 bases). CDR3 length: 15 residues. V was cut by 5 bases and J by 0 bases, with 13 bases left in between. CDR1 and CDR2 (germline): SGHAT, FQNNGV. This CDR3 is CASSIGGTNQETQYF. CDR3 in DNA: TGTGCCAGCAGCATAGGGGGGACTAACCAAGAGACCCAGTACTTC.

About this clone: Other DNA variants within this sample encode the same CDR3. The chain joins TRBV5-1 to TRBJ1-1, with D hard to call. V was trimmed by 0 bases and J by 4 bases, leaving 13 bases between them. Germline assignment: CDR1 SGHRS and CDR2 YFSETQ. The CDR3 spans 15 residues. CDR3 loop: CASSLAAAGGTEAFF. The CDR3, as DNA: TGCGCCAGCAGCTTGGCGGCGGCCGGAGGCACTGAAGCTTTCTTT.

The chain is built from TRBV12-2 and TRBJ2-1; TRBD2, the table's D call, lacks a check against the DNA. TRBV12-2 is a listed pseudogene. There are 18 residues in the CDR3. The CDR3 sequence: CASRTRPCSSSGHTEQFF. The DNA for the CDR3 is TGTGCAAGTCGCACGCGGCCATGTTCGTCGAGCGGGCACACTGAGCAGTTCTTC.

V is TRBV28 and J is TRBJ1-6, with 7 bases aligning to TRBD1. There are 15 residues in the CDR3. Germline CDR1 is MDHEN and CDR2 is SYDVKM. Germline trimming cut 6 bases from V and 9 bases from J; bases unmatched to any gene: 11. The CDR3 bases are TGTGCCAGCAGGGGGATAGGGGGCCCTGGTTCACCCCTCCACTTT. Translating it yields CASRGIGGPGSPLHF. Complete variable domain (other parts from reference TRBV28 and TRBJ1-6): DVKVTQSSRYLVKRTGEKVFLECVQDMDHENMFWYRQDPGLGLRLIYFSYDVKMKEKGDIPEGYSVSREKKERFSLILESASTNQTSMYLCASRGIGGPGSPLHFGNGTRLTVT.

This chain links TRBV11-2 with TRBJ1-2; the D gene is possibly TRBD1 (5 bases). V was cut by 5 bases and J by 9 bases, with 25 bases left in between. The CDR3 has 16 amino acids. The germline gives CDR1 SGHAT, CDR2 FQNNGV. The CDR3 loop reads CASSPSGEGLFSRYTF. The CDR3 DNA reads TGTGCCAGCAGCCCTTCGGGAGAGGGGTTGTTTAGTCGCTACACCTTC.

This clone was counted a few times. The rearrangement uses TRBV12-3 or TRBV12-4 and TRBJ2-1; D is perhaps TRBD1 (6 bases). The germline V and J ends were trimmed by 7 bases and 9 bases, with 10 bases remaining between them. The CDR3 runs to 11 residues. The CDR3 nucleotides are TGTGCCAGCACTGTAGGGGGTGAGCAGTTCTTC. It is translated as CASTVGGEQFF.

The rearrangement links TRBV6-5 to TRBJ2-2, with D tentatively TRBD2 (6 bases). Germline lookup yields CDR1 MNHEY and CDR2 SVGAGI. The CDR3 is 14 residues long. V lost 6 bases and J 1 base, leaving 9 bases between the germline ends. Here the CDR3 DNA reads TGTGCCAGCAGCCCCGGGAGGAACACCGGGGAGCTGTTTTTT. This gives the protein CASSPGRNTGELFF.

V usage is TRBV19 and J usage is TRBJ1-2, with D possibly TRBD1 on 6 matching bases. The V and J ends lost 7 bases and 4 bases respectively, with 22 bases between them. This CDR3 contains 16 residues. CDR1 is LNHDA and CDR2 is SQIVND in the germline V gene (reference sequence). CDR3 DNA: TGTGCCAGTAAGGAGGTCGCAGGGGATTTTTTCTATGGCTACACCTTC. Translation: CASKEVAGDFFYGYTF.

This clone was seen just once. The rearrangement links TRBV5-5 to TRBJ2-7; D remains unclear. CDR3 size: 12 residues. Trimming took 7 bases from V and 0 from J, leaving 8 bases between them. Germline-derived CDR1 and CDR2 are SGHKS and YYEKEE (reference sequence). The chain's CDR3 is CASQFNSYEQYF. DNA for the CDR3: TGTGCCAGCCAGTTTAACTCCTACGAGCAGTACTTC.

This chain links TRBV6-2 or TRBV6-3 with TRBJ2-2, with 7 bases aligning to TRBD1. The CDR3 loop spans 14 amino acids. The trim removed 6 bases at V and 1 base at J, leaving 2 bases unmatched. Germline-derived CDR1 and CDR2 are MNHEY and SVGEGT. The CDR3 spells CASSRDRNTGELFF. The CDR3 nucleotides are TGTGCCAGCAGCCGGGACAGGAACACCGGGGAGCTGTTTTTT.